These 6 T cell receptor beta chains were all obtained from the same sample, sequenced in a study of T cell responses to AZD1222 COVID-19 vaccine. The method was immunoSEQ multiplex PCR; TCRdb's version includes in-frame clones alone and lacks a portion of them. The table lists around 99,000 clones, more than 90% of them singletons. The starting material was peripheral blood, obtained on day 0 of AZD1222 vaccination. The receptors come from an adult in good health.

Comments on this clone: This sample includes further DNA sequences coding for the same CDR3. J is TRBJ2-7 and V is TRBV4-2; 7 nucleotides line up with TRBD2. Germline V gene lookup returns CDR1 LGHNA and CDR2 YNFKEQ. With V trimmed by 4 bases and J by 4 bases, 10 bases remained unmatched. CDR3 length: 15 amino acids. The DNA of the CDR3 is TGTGCCAGCAGCCGATTACGGGAGGTAGTGTACGAGCAGTACTTC. Translating it yields CASSRLREVVYEQYF.

J is TRBJ2-7 and V is TRBV14, with TRBD2 matching 9 bases. The CDR3 extends over 13 amino acids. The V gene's germline CDR1 is SGHDN and CDR2 FVKESK. J was trimmed by 6 bases and V by 1 base; bases with no gene match: 1. CDR3 coding DNA: TGTGCCAGCAGCCAAGCGCGGGGGGGCGAGCAGTACTTC. Its protein is CASSQARGGEQYF.

In this sample, this clone turned up a few times. An end of the junction differs from the germline gene, which may be a read error. The V call is TRBV11-3, the J call TRBJ2-2, with 8 nucleotides matching TRBD1. This CDR3 is built from 14 residues. Germline lookup yields CDR1 SGHNT and CDR2 YENEEA. CDR3 in DNA: TGTGCCAGCAGCCTAGACAGGGGCACCGGGGAGCTGTTTTTT. This sequence encodes CASSLDRGTGELFF.

The chain employs TRBV7-9 and TRBJ1-1; TRBD1 is a possible D gene (6 bases). V was clipped by 5 bases and J by 1 base, with 8 bases between them. The CDR3 has 13 amino acids. Germline CDR1 reads SEHNR; CDR2 reads FQNEAQ (reference sequence). CDR3 loop: CASSLTGNTEAFF. The CDR3 DNA sequence: TGTGCCAGCAGCCTGACAGGGAACACTGAAGCTTTCTTT. The variable domain in full, with the rest retrieved from reference TRBV7-9 and TRBJ1-1, is DTGVSQNPRHKITKRGQNVTFRCDPISEHNRLYWYRQTLGQGPEFLTYFQNEAQLEKSRLLSDRFSAERPKGSFSTLEIQRTEQGDSAMYLCASSLTGNTEAFFGQGTRLTVV.

The chain joins TRBV19 to TRBJ2-4; 14 nucleotides align to TRBD2. The CDR3 sequence is 17 residues long. V dropped 5 bases and J dropped 7; count of bases not matched to a gene: 10. In germline, CDR1 is LNHDA, CDR2 SQIVND (reference sequence). The CDR3 protein is CASSAGTSGRLSNIQYF. CDR3 nucleotide sequence: TGTGCCAGTAGTGCCGGGACTAGCGGGAGACTGTCGAACATTCAGTACTTC. Looking up the rest from reference TRBV19 and TRBJ2-4 gives the full variable domain: DGGITQSPKYLFRKEGQNVTLSCEQNLNHDAMYWYRQDPGQGLRLIYYSQIVNDFQKGDIAEGYSVSREKKESFPLTVTSAQKNPTAFYLCASSAGTSGRLSNIQYFGAGTRLSVL.

The chain joins TRBV2 to TRBJ2-1, with TRBD2 as a possible D gene (5 bases). Germline assignment: CDR1 SNHLY and CDR2 FYNNEI. The CDR3 extends over 15 amino acids. V lost 3 bases to trimming and J lost 8 bases, with 17 bases between them. The CDR3 spells CASSEGDNSLDEQFF. CDR3 in DNA: TGTGCCAGCAGTGAGGGAGACAACAGCTTGGATGAGCAGTTCTTC.